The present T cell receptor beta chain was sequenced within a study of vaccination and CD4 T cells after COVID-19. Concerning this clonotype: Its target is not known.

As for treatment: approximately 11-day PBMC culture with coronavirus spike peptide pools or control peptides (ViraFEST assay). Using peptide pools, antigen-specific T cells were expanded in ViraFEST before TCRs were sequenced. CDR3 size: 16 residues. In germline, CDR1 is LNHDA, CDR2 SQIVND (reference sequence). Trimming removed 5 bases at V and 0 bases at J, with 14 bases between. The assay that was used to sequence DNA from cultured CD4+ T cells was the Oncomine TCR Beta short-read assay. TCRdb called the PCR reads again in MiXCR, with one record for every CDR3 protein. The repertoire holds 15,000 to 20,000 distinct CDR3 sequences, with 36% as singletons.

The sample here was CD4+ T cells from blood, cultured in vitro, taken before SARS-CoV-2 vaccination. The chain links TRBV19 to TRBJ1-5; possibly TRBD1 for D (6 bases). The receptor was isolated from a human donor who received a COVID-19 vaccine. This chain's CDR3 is CASSPAYRDSNQPQHF. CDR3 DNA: TGTGCCAGTAGTCCCGCCTACAGGGATAGCAATCAGCCCCAGCATTTT.